What follows is one TCR beta chain and its context. Its matching antigen is unknown. The record originates from a study of vaccination effects on CD4 cells after COVID-19. General study points: Early post-infection timepoints were absent, and convalescent patients were few. By a late point after vaccination, infection- and vaccine-induced clones had shrunk markedly through clonal contraction.

Germline V gene data show CDR1 as ENHRY and CDR2 as SYGVKD. The CDR3 consists of 15 residues. The trim removed 7 bases at V and 6 bases at J, leaving 11 bases unmatched. Sequenced by immunoSEQ multiplex PCR; TCRdb stores in-frame clones only, minus some. The sample lists roughly 16,000 clones, about four fifths seen once, with 20% to 25% in the top ten. With the ViraFEST assay, the study expanded antigen-specific CD4+ T cells using viral peptide pools, then sequenced them. An approximately 10-day culture period preceded the isolation of CD4+ T cells. By PCR, the person was confirmed to have had SARS-CoV-2 infection between March and December 2020. It was two doses of either the BNT162b2 or mRNA-1273 vaccine that participants received.

The sequencing here drew on CD4+ T cells from PBMCs cultured with SARS-CoV-2 spike peptides, taken after COVID-19 vaccination. The source is a human donor who had a prior SARS-CoV-2 infection. This sequence joins TRBV10-3 and TRBJ2-3; TRBD1 matches 9 bases. CDR3 residues: CAINNPGQGRDTQYF. The CDR3 DNA is TGTGCCATCAATAATCCGGGACAGGGTAGGGATACGCAGTATTTT.